What follows are 25 T cell receptor beta chains derived from one specimen sequenced in a study of T cell repertoires in cytomegalovirus infection. TCRdb independently ran MiXCR on the reads; one entry per CDR3 protein. The sample includes about 680,000 distinct CDR3 sequences, 24% seen only once; the top ten take under 8.5%. What was sequenced was CD8+ T cells from PBMCs. The receptors were gathered from a human donor in good health (CMV status not recorded). Some clones in this sample may be carry-over from other donors' samples.

The rearrangement links TRBV12-3 or TRBV12-4 to TRBJ2-5, with D perhaps being TRBD1 or TRBD2 (5 bases each). The CDR3 covers 14 residues. The V end lost 1 base, the J end lost 3 bases, and 9 bases lay between the germline ends. For the CDR3, the DNA is TGTGCCAGCAGTTTAGAGCTGGGGGAAGAGACCCAGTACTTC. Translated: CASSLELGEETQYF.

The rearrangement links TRBV28 to TRBJ2-2; no reliable D call. The CDR3 loop spans 15 amino acids. Germline V gene lookup returns CDR1 MDHEN and CDR2 SYDVKM. V lost 7 bases, J lost 4 bases, and 16 bases lay in between. The chain's CDR3 is CASKVQDFCTGELFF. CDR3 nucleotides: TGTGCCAGCAAGGTGCAAGACTTTTGCACCGGGGAGCTGTTTTTT. Using reference TRBV28 and TRBJ2-2 for the parts outside the CDR3, the full variable domain is DVKVTQSSRYLVKRTGEKVFLECVQDMDHENMFWYRQDPGLGLRLIYFSYDVKMKEKGDIPEGYSVSREKKERFSLILESASTNQTSMYLCASKVQDFCTGELFFGEGSRLTVL.

Only a few counts were recorded for this clonotype. This chain uses TRBV20-1 with TRBJ2-7; a weak D match, TRBD1 (5 bases). Per the germline V gene, CDR1 is DFQATT and CDR2 is SNEGSKA (reference sequence). The CDR3 is 12 residues long. Between the trimmed V and J ends, which lost 6 bases and 6 bases, there was a span of 15 bases. The CDR3: CSASVGPAEQYF. DNA for the CDR3: TGCAGTGCCTCTGTGGGGCCAGCCGAGCAGTACTTC.

V gene TRBV10-3 combines with J gene TRBJ2-7; TRBD1 agrees at 8 bases. The CDR3 has 13 residues. The V and J ends lost 6 bases and 7 bases, in that order; junction bases with no gene match: 8. CDR1 and CDR2 from the germline V gene are ENHRY and SYGVKD. For the CDR3, the DNA is TGTGCCATCAGCGCCGGGACAGGCTATGAGCAGTACGTC. It translates to CAISAGTGYEQYV.

The V call is TRBV28, the J call TRBJ1-1; D remains ambiguous. This CDR3 comprises 16 residues. Between the trimmed V and J ends, which lost 2 bases and 0 bases, there was a span of 13 bases. CDR1 is MDHEN, CDR2 SYDVKM, per germline. CDR3 in amino acids: CASSLPLSGLNTEAFF. In nucleotides, the CDR3 is TGTGCCAGCAGTTTACCCTTAAGCGGATTGAACACTGAAGCTTTCTTT.

This clonotype was seen a handful of times. The rearrangement uses TRBV7-9 and TRBJ2-5; D perhaps matches TRBD1 (5 bases). CDR3 length equals 14 residues. V shed 7 bases and J shed 0 bases, with 12 bases lying between them. Germline V gene lookup returns CDR1 SEHNR and CDR2 FQNEAQ (reference sequence). The CDR3 sequence: CASNPQDNQETQYF. The CDR3 coding sequence is TGTGCCAGCAACCCACAGGACAACCAAGAGACCCAGTACTTC.

V usage is TRBV29-1 and J usage is TRBJ1-1; 7 bases map to TRBD1. Germline assignment: CDR1 SQVTM and CDR2 ANQGSEA. After removal of 6 bases from V and 1 base from J, the junction contained 5 bases not matched to a gene. The CDR3 loop spans 13 amino acids. CDR3 loop: CSVETGRNTEAFF. The CDR3 DNA reads TGCAGCGTCGAGACAGGGCGGAACACTGAAGCTTTCTTT.

This clonotype was recorded many times. CDR3 region: CASSYSIGKANTGELFF. The CDR3 DNA sequence: TGTGCCAGCAGTTACTCGATTGGCAAGGCGAACACCGGGGAGCTGTTTTTT. The chain joins TRBV6-5 to TRBJ2-2; D is undetermined. The CDR3 loop spans 17 amino acids. Trimming removed 0 bases at V and 0 bases at J, with 11 bases between. Germline-derived CDR1 and CDR2 are MNHEY and SVGAGI.

This clonotype was recorded at least ten times. The chain employs TRBV27 and TRBJ1-1, with a weak D call TRBD1 (5 bases). The CDR3 is 15 residues long. Trimming pared 6 bases from V and 5 bases from J, leaving 19 bases between. The germline CDR1 and CDR2 sequences are MNHEY and SMNVEV (reference sequence). The CDR3 nucleotides are TGTGCCAGCAGCCCCCTTACAGGATCGGGTACTGAAGCTTTCTTT. Protein sequence: CASSPLTGSGTEAFF.

The CDR3 spells CASSGVAGLTGSYELYV. In DNA form, the CDR3 reads TGTGCCAGCAGTGGTGTTGCAGGGCTAACGGGGTCCTACGAGCTGTACGTC. The rearrangement links TRBV2 to TRBJ2-7; either TRBD1 or TRBD2 may supply D (5 bases each). Germline CDR1 and CDR2: SNHLY and FYNNEI. CDR3 length equals 17 residues.

Many counts were recorded for this clonotype. CDR3 bases: TGTGCCAGCAGCTTAGCAATCGGGGGATCGGCCTACGAGCAGTACTTC. Its translation: CASSLAIGGSAYEQYF. The chain employs TRBV7-6 and TRBJ2-7; the D gene is possibly TRBD2 (6 bases). There are 16 residues in the CDR3. CDR1 and CDR2 (germline): SGHVS, FNYEAQ. V was trimmed by 0 bases and J by 2 bases, leaving 14 bases between them. Full variable domain (remainder filled in from reference TRBV7-6 and TRBJ2-7): GAGVSQSPRYKVTKRGQDVALRCDPISGHVSLYWYRQALGQGPEFLTYFNYEAQQDKSGLPNDRFSAERPEGSISTLTIQRTEQRDSAMYRCASSLAIGGSAYEQYFGPGTRLTVT.

The table lists this clonotype with many counts. The V call is TRBV7-2, the J call TRBJ2-2; 11 bases line up with TRBD2. This CDR3 has 18 amino acids. V lost 3 bases and J lost 5; bases outside the gene matches: 11. CDR1 SGHTA and CDR2 FQGNSA come from the germline V gene. DNA of the CDR3: TGTGCCAGCAGCTTGCCCACTAGCGGGGGTCCTAAAACCGGGGAGCTGTTTTTT. Translation: CASSLPTSGGPKTGELFF. The full variable domain, rest sourced from reference TRBV7-2 and TRBJ2-2, is GAGVSQSPSNKVTEKGKDVELRCDPISGHTALYWYRQSLGQGLEFLIYFQGNSAPDKSGLPSDRFSAERTGGSVSTLTIQRTQQEDSAVYLCASSLPTSGGPKTGELFFGEGSRLTVL.

This chain links TRBV2 with TRBJ2-1; 7 nucleotides match TRBD2. V was pared by 9 bases and J by 3 bases, with 5 bases of the junction left unmatched. The length of the CDR3 is 13 residues. CDR1 and CDR2 from the germline V gene are SNHLY and FYNNEI. CDR3 DNA: TGTGCCAGTTCGGCGGGGGACTACAATGAGCAGTTCTTC. Encoded protein: CASSAGDYNEQFF.

This clonotype has more than one count but fewer than ten. This chain connects TRBV29-1 to TRBJ1-1, with a weak D call TRBD1 (5 bases). The CDR3 spans 12 residues. V lost 6 bases and J lost 3, with 11 bases in between. Looked up from germline, CDR1 is SQVTM and CDR2 is ANQGSEA. The CDR3 nucleotides read TGCAGCGTCAGGGTTTCTTACACTGAAGCTTTCTTT. It translates to CSVRVSYTEAFF.

This clonotype occurred many times. The chain uses TRBV28 and TRBJ2-7; 7 nucleotides align to TRBD2. CDR1 is MDHEN, CDR2 SYDVKM, per germline. V dropped 8 bases and J dropped 0; count of bases not matched to a gene: 4. The CDR3 extends over 13 amino acids. CDR3 in amino acids: CASGGVSSYEQYV. The CDR3 coding sequence is TGTGCCAGCGGGGGGGTGAGCTCCTACGAGCAGTACGTC.

This clonotype was counted many times. This chain links TRBV7-8 with TRBJ1-3; D is uncertain. With 6 bases removed from V and 3 bases from J, the gap between germline ends came to 3 bases. The CDR3 totals 11 residues. Germline values: CDR1 SGHVS, CDR2 FQNEAQ. The CDR3 spells CASRIGNTIYF. CDR3 DNA: TGTGCCAGCAGAATTGGAAACACCATATATTTT.

This clonotype was recorded once. CDR3 DNA sequence: TGTGCCAGCAGTTTTGGTGCAGGGGGCAAAGAGACCCAGTACTTC. Translated: CASSFGAGGKETQYF. V and J are TRBV28 and TRBJ2-5; 8 bases line up with TRBD1. The CDR3 sequence is 15 residues long. The germline V gene encodes CDR1 MDHEN and CDR2 SYDVKM. The ends lost 3 bases at V and 3 bases at J; junction bases unmatched: 6.

A few counts support this clonotype. The chain recombines TRBV7-6 with TRBJ2-2; weak D call: TRBD2 (6 bases). CDR1 is SGHVS, CDR2 FNYEAQ, per germline. The V gene lost 5 bases and the J gene lost 7 bases, with 11 bases spanning the gap. This CDR3 contains 13 residues. This CDR3 reads CASSLGEDGELFF. The CDR3 DNA reads as TGTGCCAGCAGCCTGGGGGAGGACGGGGAGCTGTTTTTT.

This clonotype was counted ten times or more. This sequence joins TRBV6-2 or TRBV6-3 and TRBJ1-5; D might be TRBD1 (5 bases). The CDR3 spans 15 residues. V was clipped by 5 bases and J by 0 bases, with 11 bases between them. The germline V gene encodes CDR1 MNHEY and CDR2 SVGEGT. CDR3 protein: CASSPQEISNQPQHF. CDR3 DNA sequence: TGTGCCAGCAGTCCACAGGAGATTAGCAATCAGCCCCAGCATTTT.

There are many counts of this clonotype. CDR3 amino acids: CASSHLDYSYEQYV. CDR3 coding DNA: TGTGCCAGCAGCCACCTGGATTATTCCTACGAGCAGTACGTC. This chain joins TRBV7-2 and TRBJ2-7; D is ambiguous. CDR1 and CDR2 from the germline V gene are SGHTA and FQGNSA. This CDR3 region has 14 residues. The ends were cut back, 5 bases at V and 1 base at J, with 12 bases in the middle.

The table lists this clonotype with many counts. V and J are TRBV7-2 and TRBJ2-1; 9 positions agree with TRBD2. The CDR3 runs 16 residues. The V segment lost 2 bases and the J segment 4 bases; nucleotides outside the gene matches: 6. Germline lookup yields CDR1 SGHTA and CDR2 FQGNSA. The CDR3 coding sequence is TGTGCCAGCAGCTTAAGTGGGCGGGGGGGATACAATGAGCAGTTCTTC. Its protein is CASSLSGRGGYNEQFF.

This clonotype came up many times. A read error may account for a junction end that differs from germline. This rearrangement joins TRBV7-7 to TRBJ2-2; 10 bases are shared with TRBD1. The CDR3 is 18 amino acids. The germline CDR1 and CDR2 sequences are SSHAT and FNYEAQ (reference sequence). The CDR3 sequence is CASSSYLRQGAVTGELFF. CDR3 coding DNA: TGTGCTAGCAGCTCTTACCTTCGACAGGGGGCCGTCACCGGGGAGCTGTTTTTT.

This clonotype occurred many times. This chain joins TRBV7-2 and TRBJ1-5, with 12 bases lining up with TRBD1. The CDR3 extends over 16 amino acids. The V and J ends lost 5 bases and 5 bases, in that order; junction bases with no gene match: 7. CDR1 and CDR2 (germline): SGHTA, FQGNSA. In DNA, the CDR3 is TGTGCCAGCAGCCCGGGACAGGGGGCGATCTATCAGCCCCAGCATTTT. It encodes CASSPGQGAIYQPQHF.

This clonotype has a handful of counts. This sequence joins TRBV20-1 and TRBJ2-4; 9 bases line up with TRBD1. The ends lost 5 bases at V and 4 bases at J; junction bases unmatched: 3. Germline assignment: CDR1 DFQATT and CDR2 SNEGSKA (reference sequence). CDR3 length: 13 residues. This chain's CDR3 is CSADGQGKNIQYF. The DNA of the CDR3 is TGCAGTGCTGACGGACAGGGGAAAAACATTCAGTACTTC.

The chain carries TRBV27 and TRBJ1-5; D remains unclear. Germline CDR1 MNHEY, CDR2 SMNVEV (reference sequence). Between the trimmed V and J ends, which lost 2 bases and 3 bases, there was a span of 5 bases. This CDR3 region has 13 residues. CDR3 nucleotides: TGTGCCAGCAGTTTAATTGTCAATCAGCCCCAGCATTTT. It encodes CASSLIVNQPQHF.